The 9 T cell receptor beta chains listed next were all sequenced from one sample in a study of T cell repertoires in breast cancer. Unpaired genes were suppressed by blocking oligonucleotides during a second nested PCR. Using its own MiXCR run on the emulsion pairing reads, TCRdb lists one record per CDR3 protein. The sample consists of about 40,000 distinct CDR3 sequences, roughly 42% of them appearing once. Paired alpha-beta TCRs of CD8+ T cells were analyzed by expanded emulsion RT-PCR. Sequencing input: CD8+ T cells. The receptors were sampled from a pool of human donors with breast cancer or a healthy control (not recorded which).

The rearrangement joins TRBV2 to TRBJ1-2; D is possibly TRBD1 (6 bases). Germline-derived CDR1 and CDR2 are SNHLY and FYNNEI. This CDR3 comprises 11 residues. Trimming took off 5 bases at V and 8 bases at J, with 9 bases between the two ends. CDR3 in DNA: TGTGCCAGCAGTACGGGGGGCGGCTACACCTTC. Its translation is CASSTGGGYTF.

This clonotype has just a few counts. The CDR3 is CASSSLLADNEQFF. Written as DNA, the CDR3 is TGTGCCAGCTCATCGCTACTAGCGGACAATGAGCAGTTCTTC. This rearrangement joins TRBV18 to TRBJ2-1; 8 bases line up with TRBD2. This CDR3 region has 14 residues. From germline, CDR1 is KGHSH and CDR2 LQKENI. Trimming took 5 bases from V and 5 from J; bases not matched to a gene: 5.

In the case of this clonotype: Relative to the germline gene, one junction end is altered; a read error may explain this. The rearrangement uses TRBV27 and TRBJ1-1; D gene ambiguous. Per the germline V gene, CDR1 is MNHEY and CDR2 is SMNVEV (reference sequence). This CDR3 comprises 11 residues. The CDR3 DNA reads TGCGCCAGCACCCTAGGCGCTGAAGCTTTCTTT. Its protein is CASTLGAEAFF.

This clonotype was seen a few times. The chain carries TRBV28 and TRBJ2-6, with D tentatively TRBD1 (6 bases). Per the germline V gene, CDR1 is MDHEN and CDR2 is SYDVKM. Deletions cut 7 bases from V and 1 base from J, with 14 bases between. CDR3 length: 16 residues. CDR3 DNA: TGTGCCAGCACCCAGACAGGTTATTCTGGGGCCAACGTCCTGACTTTC. Residues: CASTQTGYSGANVLTF.

The V call is TRBV2, the J call TRBJ2-7; D is uncertain. Between the trimmed V and J ends, which lost 5 bases and 2 bases, there was a span of 7 bases. CDR3 length: 12 residues. The germline V gene encodes CDR1 SNHLY and CDR2 FYNNEI. This CDR3 reads CASSSQAYEQYF. DNA for the CDR3: TGTGCCAGCAGTTCTCAAGCCTACGAGCAGTACTTC.

Worth noting for this clonotype: A single base separates this from a much larger clone, so it may be a read error. DNA for the CDR3: TGTGCCGGCAGCTTTTCCGGGGGTTACGAGCAGTACTTC. Residues: CAGSFSGGYEQYF. The rearrangement joins TRBV7-2 to TRBJ2-7; TRBD2 might be the D (6 bases). This CDR3 region has 13 residues. Looked up from germline, CDR1 is SGHTA and CDR2 is FQGNSA. The full variable domain, rest sourced from reference TRBV7-2 and TRBJ2-7, is GAGVSQSPSNKVTEKGKDVELRCDPISGHTALYWYRQSLGQGLEFLIYFQGNSAPDKSGLPSDRFSAERTGGSVSTLTIQRTQQEDSAVYLCAGSFSGGYEQYFGPGTRLTVT.

Notes on this clonotype: It may be a read error: a sequence one base away is much more abundant. The CDR3 loop reads CATLGSRRTEAFF. The CDR3 DNA follows: TGTGCCACCCTCGGCAGTCGGCGCACTGAAGCTTTCTTT. The rearrangement links TRBV6-2 or TRBV6-3 to TRBJ1-1; no reliable D call. The CDR3 runs 13 residues. Trimming took 10 bases from V and 4 from J, leaving 16 bases between them. Per the germline V gene, CDR1 is MNHEY and CDR2 is SVGEGT.

Concerning this clonotype itself: This may be a read error: a much more frequent sequence differs by one nucleotide. The chain combines TRBV6-1 with TRBJ1-1, with D unresolved. The CDR3 spans 14 residues. Germline-derived CDR1 and CDR2 are MNHNS and SASEGT. The ends were cut back, 5 bases at V and 3 bases at J, with 13 bases in the middle. The CDR3, as DNA: TGTGCCAGCAGTCGCGTACTGGTGGACACTGAAGCTTTCTTT. The encoded protein is CASSRVLVDTEAFF.

The chain uses TRBV3-1 and TRBJ1-1, with D possibly matching TRBD1 (5 bases). The CDR3 runs 12 residues. Germline assignment: CDR1 LGHDT and CDR2 YNNKEL (reference sequence). The V end was cut by 11 bases, the J end by 1 base, with 11 bases between. DNA for the CDR3: TGTGCCGTTCGGGGGGGGAACACTGAAGCTTTCTTT. Protein sequence: CAVRGGNTEAFF.